This T cell receptor beta chain originates from a study of response to subunit inactivated influenza vaccine. MiXCR, run by TCRdb on the RT-PCR reads, gives a single entry per CDR3 protein. The sample shows 500,000 to 600,000 distinct CDR3 sequences, 16% of them seen only once. This clonotype was found a few times. V was shortened by 2 bases and J by 1 base, with 14 bases between the two germline ends. The CDR3 is 16 amino acids. Specimen: CD4+ T cells sorted from PBMCs, collected around 25 months after vaccination. The sequence was obtained from a man between 50 and 69 years old who received an inactivated influenza vaccine. V and J are TRBV12-3 or TRBV12-4 and TRBJ1-1; a weak D match, TRBD1 (6 bases). The CDR3 nucleotides are TGTGCCAGCAGTTTATCGCAGGGGCGAAGGAACACTGAAGCTTTCTTT. As protein: CASSLSQGRRNTEAFF.